The clone carrying this T cell receptor (beta chain) was found a few times. Its antigen remains unknown. This sample is drawn from a study of early T cells in non-severe SARS-CoV-2 infection. Study-wide background: Chains were not paired, and sequencing was done on bulk RNA from unsorted whole blood. Whole-study results and caveats: Matching results from VDJdb favored anti-spike CD8 responses, leaving private and CD4 specificities undetected.

Each cDNA molecule carried a unique molecular identifier. TCRdb reanalysed the 5' RACE reads using MiXCR and keeps one entry per CDR3 protein. In the table there are approximately 35,000 distinct CDR3 sequences, around 6.8% of which are singletons. The CDR3 spans 14 residues. The V and J ends lost 7 bases and 3 bases respectively, with 16 bases between them. Germline V gene data show CDR1 as SEHNR and CDR2 as FQNEAQ (reference sequence). The chain is built from TRBV7-9 and TRBJ2-7; D might be TRBD1 or TRBD2, each matching 5 bases. Sample: whole blood, taken at baseline. The source of this sequence is an adult who was a healthcare worker with PCR-confirmed SARS-CoV-2 infection or an uninfected control (not recorded which). The CDR3 spells CASTDRDGRYEQYF. The DNA of the CDR3 is TGTGCCAGCACCGATCGGGACGGGCGCTACGAGCAGTACTTC.